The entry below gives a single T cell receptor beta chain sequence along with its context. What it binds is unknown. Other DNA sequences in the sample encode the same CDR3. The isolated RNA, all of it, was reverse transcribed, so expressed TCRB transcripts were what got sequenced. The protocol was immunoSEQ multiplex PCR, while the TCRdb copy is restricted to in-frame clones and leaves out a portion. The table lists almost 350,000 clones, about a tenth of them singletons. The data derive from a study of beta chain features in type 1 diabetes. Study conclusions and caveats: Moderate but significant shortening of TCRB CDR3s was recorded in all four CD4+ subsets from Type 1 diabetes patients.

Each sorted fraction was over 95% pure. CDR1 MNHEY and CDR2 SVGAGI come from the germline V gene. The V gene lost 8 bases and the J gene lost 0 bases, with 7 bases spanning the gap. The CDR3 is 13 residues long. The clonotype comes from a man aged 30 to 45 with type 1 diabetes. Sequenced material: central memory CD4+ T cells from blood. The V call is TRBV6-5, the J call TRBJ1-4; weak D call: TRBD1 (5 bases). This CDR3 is CASGGATNEKLFF. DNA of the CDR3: TGTGCCAGCGGAGGGGCAACTAATGAAAAACTGTTTTTT.